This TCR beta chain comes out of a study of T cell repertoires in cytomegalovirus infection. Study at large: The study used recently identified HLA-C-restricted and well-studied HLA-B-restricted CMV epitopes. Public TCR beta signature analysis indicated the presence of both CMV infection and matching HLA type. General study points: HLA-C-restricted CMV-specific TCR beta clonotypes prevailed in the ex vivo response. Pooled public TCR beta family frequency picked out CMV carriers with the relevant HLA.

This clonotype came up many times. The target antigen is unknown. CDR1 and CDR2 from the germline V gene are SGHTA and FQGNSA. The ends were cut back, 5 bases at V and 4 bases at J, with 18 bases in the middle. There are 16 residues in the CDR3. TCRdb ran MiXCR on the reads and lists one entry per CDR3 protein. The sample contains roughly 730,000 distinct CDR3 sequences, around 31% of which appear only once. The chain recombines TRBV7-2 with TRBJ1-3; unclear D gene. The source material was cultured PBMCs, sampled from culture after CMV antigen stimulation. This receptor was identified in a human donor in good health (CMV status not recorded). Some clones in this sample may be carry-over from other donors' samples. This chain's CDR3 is CASSLKPPRSGNTIYF. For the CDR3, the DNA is TGTGCCAGCAGCCTAAAGCCCCCCCGCTCCGGAAACACCATATATTTT.